This T cell receptor beta chain was observed in a study of T cell repertoires in cytomegalovirus infection. General observations from the study: In two of eight donors, the top clonotype was HLA-C-restricted CMV-specific.

One entry per CDR3 protein, called by TCRdb with MiXCR from the reads. Among 350,000 to 550,000 distinct CDR3 sequences listed, roughly 30% were seen once. With regard to this clonotype: What it binds is not known.

This CDR3 spans 15 amino acids. Germline CDR1 and CDR2: SGHVS and FNYEAQ. Unmatched junction bases numbered 8, after V lost 3 bases and J lost 6 bases. The specimen was PBMCs. This clonotype was obtained from a human donor in good health (CMV status not recorded). Some clones in this sample may be carry-over from other donors' samples. The chain is built from TRBV7-6 and TRBJ1-5, with 7 bases fitting TRBD1. The CDR3 DNA reads as TGTGCCAGCAGCTTTCAAGGGGGCTTAGGTCAGCCCCAGCATTTT. Translation gives CASSFQGGLGQPQHF.